One and the same sample provided the 20 T cell receptor beta chains below, sequenced in a study of shared clonotypes between healthy human individuals. TCRdb's copy holds only in-frame clones and misses some; the assay was immunoSEQ multiplex PCR. There are some 2.4 million clones in the sample; 80% to 95% occur only once, and approximately 0.37% lies in the top ten. The specimen sequenced was naive CD4+ T cells from PBMCs. Subset of the sample: CD45RA+ positively selected. The receptors shown here come from a man between 18 and 29 years old in good health. Some clones in this sample may be carry-over from other donors' samples.

This clone has only one observation. The CDR3 nucleotides are TGTGCCAGCAGCTTATTCAGTCAGATTAACTATGGCTACACCTTC. It encodes CASSLFSQINYGYTF. The chain couples TRBV7-8 to TRBJ1-2; no clear D gene. Between the trimmed V and J ends, which lost 2 bases and 1 base, there was a span of 11 bases. The CDR3 consists of 15 residues. Germline V gene lookup returns CDR1 SGHVS and CDR2 FQNEAQ. The full variable domain, in which reference TRBV7-8 and TRBJ1-2 provide the parts outside the CDR3, is GAGVSQSPRYKVAKRGQDVALRCDPISGHVSLFWYQQALGQGPEFLTYFQNEAQLDKSGLPSDRFFAERPEGSVSTLKIQRTQQEDSAVYLCASSLFSQINYGYTFGSGTRLTVV.

The rearrangement uses TRBV5-4 and TRBJ2-2; TRBD2 matches at 12 bases. CDR1 and CDR2 (germline): SGHNT, YYREEE (reference sequence). V shed 4 bases, J shed 4 bases, and the junction held 8 bases outside the gene matches. The CDR3 sequence is 17 residues long. The CDR3 region is CASSAPGLAGSTGELFF. The CDR3 coding sequence is TGTGCCAGCAGCGCGCCCGGACTAGCGGGAAGCACCGGGGAGCTGTTTTTT.

The chain links TRBV10-2 to TRBJ1-1; 11 nucleotides match TRBD1. J gave up 4 bases and V 4 bases, and 2 bases lay outside the gene matches. The CDR3 length is 14 residues. The germline V gene encodes CDR1 WSHSY and CDR2 SAAADI. CDR3 amino acids: CASSGGTGGTEAFF. In DNA, the CDR3 is TGCGCCAGCAGTGGGGGGACAGGGGGCACTGAAGCTTTCTTT.

The rearrangement joins TRBV11-2 to TRBJ2-2; D possibly corresponds to TRBD1 (6 bases). CDR1 and CDR2 from the germline V gene are SGHAT and FQNNGV. The CDR3 extends over 15 amino acids. The germline V and J ends were trimmed by 3 bases and 3 bases, with 11 bases remaining between them. In DNA, the CDR3 is TGTGCCAGCAGCTTGGACAGTTGGGACACCGGGGAGCTGTTTTTT. This translates into CASSLDSWDTGELFF. Supplemented by reference TRBV11-2 and TRBJ2-2, the full variable domain reads EAGVAQSPRYKIIEKRQSVAFWCNPISGHATLYWYQQILGQGPKLLIQFQNNGVVDDSQLPKDRFSAERLKGVDSTLKIQPAKLEDSAVYLCASSLDSWDTGELFFGEGSRLTVL.

This clone was picked up one time. The genes are TRBV29-1 and TRBJ1-2; 11 positions agree with TRBD1. The CDR3 runs to 13 residues. Germline V CDR1 and CDR2: SQVTM, ANQGSEA. V shed 5 bases and J 7 bases; nucleotides not matched to a gene: 6. CDR3 bases: TGCAGCGTTACCGGGACAGGGGGATTTGGCTACACCTTC. Amino acids: CSVTGTGGFGYTF.

The V and J genes are TRBV27 and TRBJ2-7; TRBD2 aligns across 7 bases. The CDR3 runs 15 residues. V lost 4 bases and J lost 6; bases outside the gene matches: 12. Germline loops: CDR1 MNHEY, CDR2 SMNVEV (reference sequence). DNA of the CDR3: TGTGCCAGCAGTTCCCCACCCGGGACTACTACCGAGCAGTACTTC. Amino acid sequence: CASSSPPGTTTEQYF.

CDR3 DNA sequence: TGTGCCAGCTCACCTACTACAGGGATCACTGGGGCCAACGTCCTGACTTTC. It encodes CASSPTTGITGANVLTF. J is TRBJ2-6 and V is TRBV18; D may be TRBD1 (6 bases). CDR3 size: 17 residues. The germline V gene has CDR1 KGHSH and CDR2 LQKENI. V lost 3 bases to trimming and J lost 2 bases, with 14 bases between them. Based on the CDR3 plus reference TRBV18 and TRBJ2-6, the full variable domain is NAGVMQNPRHLVRRRGQEARLRCSPMKGHSHVYWYRQLPEEGLKFMVYLQKENIIDESGMPKERFSAEFPKEGPSILRIQQVVRGDSAAYFCASSPTTGITGANVLTFGAGSRLTVL.

The V call is TRBV7-9, the J call TRBJ2-3; 12 bases align to TRBD2. Germline V gives CDR1 SEHNR, CDR2 FQNEAQ (reference sequence). J gave up 2 bases and V 4 bases, and 7 bases lay outside the gene matches. The CDR3 has 17 residues. The CDR3 protein is CASSSGRTSGNTDTQYF. The CDR3 DNA reads TGTGCCAGCAGCTCCGGCCGGACTAGCGGGAACACAGATACGCAGTATTTT.

The chain carries TRBV5-1 and TRBJ2-1; D may be TRBD1 or TRBD2 (5 bases each). V lost 0 bases and J lost 5, with 12 bases in between. The germline CDR1 and CDR2 sequences are SGHRS and YFSETQ. The CDR3 contains 15 residues. CDR3 bases: TGCGCCAGCAGCTTGGCTACGGGGACGCACAATGAGCAGTTCTTC. This gives the protein CASSLATGTHNEQFF.

The gene calls are TRBV5-1 and TRBJ2-1, with 10 bases fitting TRBD2. V was clipped by 3 bases and J by 0 bases; unmatched bases: 12. The CDR3 is 19 amino acids. Germline CDR1 is SGHRS and CDR2 is YFSETQ. CDR3 bases: TGCGCCAGCAGCTACGGGACTAGCGCGGGAAAGAGCTCCTACAATGAGCAGTTCTTC. It is translated as CASSYGTSAGKSSYNEQFF. The whole variable domain, filled in from reference TRBV5-1 and TRBJ2-1, reads KAGVTQTPRYLIKTRGQQVTLSCSPISGHRSVSWYQQTPGQGLQFLFEYFSETQRNKGNFPGRFSGRQFSNSRSEMNVSTLELGDSALYLCASSYGTSAGKSSYNEQFFGPGTRLTVL.

V and J are TRBV9 and TRBJ2-3; 7 bases fit TRBD1. The CDR3 loop spans 15 amino acids. Trimming removed 1 base from V and 2 bases from J; junction bases left unmatched: 4. CDR1 SGDLS and CDR2 YYNGEE come from the germline V gene. The CDR3 loop is CASSVMGQFTDTQYF. Written as DNA, the CDR3 is TGTGCCAGCAGCGTAATGGGACAGTTCACAGATACGCAGTATTTT.

The chain uses TRBV4-3 and TRBJ2-1, with D tentatively TRBD1 or TRBD2 (6 bases each). Trimming pared 0 bases from V and 15 bases from J, leaving 15 bases between. This CDR3 is built from 13 residues. Per germline, CDR1 LGHNA and CDR2 YSLEER. Here the CDR3 reads CASSQEGGTPPFF. Written as DNA, the CDR3 is TGCGCCAGCAGCCAAGAAGGGGGGACGCCTCCGTTCTTC.

Comments on this clone: The same CDR3 also results from other DNA sequences found in this sample. This chain links TRBV30 with TRBJ2-3, with 10 bases aligning to TRBD2. The CDR3 runs to 14 residues. V lost 0 bases, J lost 3 bases, and 0 bases stayed unmatched. From germline, CDR1 is GTSNPN and CDR2 SVGIG (reference sequence). As DNA, the CDR3 is TGTGCCTGGAGTGTAGCGGGAGGGACAGATACGCAGTATTTT. This gives the protein CAWSVAGGTDTQYF.

CDR3 sequence reads: CASREPGHQFSYEQYF. The CDR3 nucleotides read TGTGCCAGCAGAGAGCCGGGACACCAATTTTCCTACGAGCAGTACTTC. The chain employs TRBV28 and TRBJ2-7, with D possibly being TRBD1 (6 bases). This CDR3 region has 16 residues. Germline loops: CDR1 MDHEN, CDR2 SYDVKM. Between the trimmed V and J ends, which lost 6 bases and 1 base, there was a span of 19 bases.

The V call is TRBV6-6, the J call TRBJ2-2, with 13 bases lining up with TRBD2. Trimming cost V 6 bases and J 4 bases; bases outside gene matches: 5. This CDR3 contains 16 residues. From germline, CDR1 is MNHNY and CDR2 SVGAGI (reference sequence). DNA for the CDR3: TGTGCCAGCAGCTACGGACTAGCGGGAGTCACCGGGGAGCTGTTTTTT. Amino acid sequence: CASSYGLAGVTGELFF.

The J gene is TRBJ2-7, the V gene TRBV7-3, with 11 bases aligning to TRBD2. The CDR3 is 15 residues long. The ends lost 2 bases at V and 4 bases at J; junction bases unmatched: 4. Germline V gives CDR1 SGHTA, CDR2 FQGTGA. CDR3: CASSLLAGGRYEQYF. DNA for the CDR3: TGTGCCAGCAGCTTATTAGCGGGAGGGCGGTACGAGCAGTACTTC.

The chain joins TRBV9 to TRBJ1-4; the match to TRBD1 covers 9 bases. J lost 5 bases, V lost 4 bases, and 3 bases had no gene match. Germline V gives CDR1 SGDLS, CDR2 YYNGEE. The CDR3 runs 14 residues. This CDR3 reads CASSRTGANEKLFF. In nucleotides, the CDR3 is TGTGCCAGCAGCAGGACAGGGGCGAATGAAAAACTGTTTTTT.

This chain connects TRBV2 to TRBJ1-1; D gene uncertain. CDR3 length: 12 residues. Trimming pared 4 bases from V and 0 bases from J, leaving 3 bases between. CDR1 is SNHLY and CDR2 is FYNNEI in the germline V gene. CDR3: CASSVMNTEAFF. CDR3 nucleotide sequence: TGTGCCAGCAGTGTCATGAACACTGAAGCTTTCTTT. Combining the CDR3 with reference TRBV2 and TRBJ1-1 gives the whole variable domain EPEVTQTPSHQVTQMGQEVILRCVPISNHLYFYWYRQILGQKVEFLVSFYNNEISEKSEIFDDQFSVERPDGSNFTLKIRSTKLEDSAMYFCASSVMNTEAFFGQGTRLTVV.

The V and J genes are TRBV7-8 and TRBJ1-2; 7 bases are a match to TRBD1. The CDR3 extends over 13 amino acids. Germline CDR1 reads SGHVS; CDR2 reads FQNEAQ. Trimming removed 7 bases from V and 5 bases from J; junction bases left unmatched: 7. The CDR3 DNA reads TGTGCCAGCACCCCCGGGACAGCATATGGCTACACCTTC. It encodes CASTPGTAYGYTF. The full variable domain, its missing parts supplied by reference TRBV7-8 and TRBJ1-2, is GAGVSQSPRYKVAKRGQDVALRCDPISGHVSLFWYQQALGQGPEFLTYFQNEAQLDKSGLPSDRFFAERPEGSVSTLKIQRTQQEDSAVYLCASTPGTAYGYTFGSGTRLTVV.

The count of this clone is one. J is TRBJ1-1 and V is TRBV6-6, with a possible D match to TRBD1 (5 bases). Trimming left V 5 bases short and J 1 base short, with 11 bases between. This CDR3 has 14 residues. Germline CDR1 reads MNHNY; CDR2 reads SVGAGI (reference sequence). The CDR3 reads CASSLIGGNTEAFF. CDR3 bases: TGTGCCAGCAGTCTTATCGGGGGGAACACTGAAGCTTTCTTT.